This T cell receptor beta chain was identified during a study of blood T cell repertoires in COVID-19. Study in general: Some COVID-19 samples were acute and others convalescent; all came from the United States, Italy and Spain.

In the authors' workflow: Estimated nucleated cell counts came from reference gene primer amplification. Measured with immunoSEQ multiplex PCR; TCRdb has only the in-frame clones, and not every one. Clone size and V and J calls were adopted from that table, with D and trimming inferred from the DNA. The sample yields about 150,000 clones, roughly 84% seen once. Germline trimming cut 4 bases from V and 4 bases from J; bases unmatched to any gene: 13. This CDR3 has 17 residues. Germline values: CDR1 SGHDT, CDR2 YYEEEE. The TCR sequence derives from a woman in her 50s in a cohort sampled during active or convalescent COVID-19. The sequencing sample was made of peripheral blood. The V gene is TRBV5-6, the J gene TRBJ2-1; 8 bases agree with TRBD2. The CDR3 here is CASSAYRRGARYNEQFF. As DNA, the CDR3 is TGTGCCAGCAGCGCCTATCGGCGGGGGGCCCGTTACAATGAGCAGTTCTTC.